The clone carrying this TCR beta chain was recorded a few times. CDR1 and CDR2 from the germline V gene are SEHNR and FQNEAQ (reference sequence). The CDR3 extends over 12 amino acids. The trim removed 5 bases at V and 6 bases at J, leaving 3 bases unmatched. The data are from a study of blood T cell repertoires in COVID-19. The wider study: Some COVID-19 samples were acute and others convalescent; all came from the United States, Italy and Spain.

Source study methods: Researchers report that nucleated cell counts were estimated from reference gene primer amplification. Profiling relied on immunoSEQ multiplex PCR, and the TCRdb table lists in-frame clones only, not all of them. D and trimming were read from the DNA, whereas the V and J calls and clone size are those reported in that table. The sample records some 220,000 clones, about 83% being singletons. The V gene is TRBV7-9, the J gene TRBJ1-1; TRBD1 matches at 7 bases. The clonotype originates from a young woman with COVID-19, enrolled during active disease. Sequencing input: peripheral blood. The CDR3 spells CASSGQAAEAFF. CDR3 in DNA: TGTGCCAGCAGCGGACAGGCGGCTGAAGCTTTCTTT.